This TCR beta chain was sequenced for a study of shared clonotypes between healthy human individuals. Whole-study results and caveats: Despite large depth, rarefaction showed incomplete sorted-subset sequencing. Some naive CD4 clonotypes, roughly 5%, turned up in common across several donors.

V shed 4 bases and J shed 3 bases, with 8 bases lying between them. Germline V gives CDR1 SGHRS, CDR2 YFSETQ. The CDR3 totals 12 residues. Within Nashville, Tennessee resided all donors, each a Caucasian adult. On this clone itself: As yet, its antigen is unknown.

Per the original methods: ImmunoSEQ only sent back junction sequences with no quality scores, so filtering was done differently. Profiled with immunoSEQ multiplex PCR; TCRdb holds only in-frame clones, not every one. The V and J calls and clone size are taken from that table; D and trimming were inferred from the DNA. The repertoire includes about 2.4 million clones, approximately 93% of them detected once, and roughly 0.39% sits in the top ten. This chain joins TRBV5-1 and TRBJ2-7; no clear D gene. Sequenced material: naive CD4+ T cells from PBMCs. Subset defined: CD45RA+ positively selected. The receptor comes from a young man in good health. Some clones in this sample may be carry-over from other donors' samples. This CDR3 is CASSPPNYEQYF. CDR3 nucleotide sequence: TGCGCCAGCAGCCCTCCCAACTACGAGCAGTACTTC.